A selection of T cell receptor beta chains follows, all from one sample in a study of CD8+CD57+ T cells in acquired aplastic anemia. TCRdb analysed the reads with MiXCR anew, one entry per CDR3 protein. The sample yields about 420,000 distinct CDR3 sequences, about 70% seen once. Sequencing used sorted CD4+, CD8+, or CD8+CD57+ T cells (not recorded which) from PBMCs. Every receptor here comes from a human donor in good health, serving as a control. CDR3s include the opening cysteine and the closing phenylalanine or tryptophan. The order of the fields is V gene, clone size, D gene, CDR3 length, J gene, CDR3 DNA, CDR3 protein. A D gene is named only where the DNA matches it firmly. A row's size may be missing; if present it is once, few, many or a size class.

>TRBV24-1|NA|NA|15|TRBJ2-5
TGTGCCATCAGTGATCCGGGCCTGAAACAAGAGACCCAGTACTTC
CAISDPGLKQETQYF
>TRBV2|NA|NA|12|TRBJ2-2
TGTGCCGGGTCGCCCTCGGCCGGGGAGCTGTTTTTT
CAGSPSAGELFF
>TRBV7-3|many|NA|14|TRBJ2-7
TGTGCCAGCAGCTCGGTACACGGAGCCTACGAGCAGTACTTC
CASSSVHGAYEQYF
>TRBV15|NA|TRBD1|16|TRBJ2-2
TGTGCCACCAGCCCCGGGACAGCCCCGAACACCGGGGAGCTGTTTTTT
CATSPGTAPNTGELFF
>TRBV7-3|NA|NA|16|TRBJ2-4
TGTGCCAGCAGCCCCCACCCCCGAGGGGCCAAAAACATTCAGTACTTC
CASSPHPRGAKNIQYF
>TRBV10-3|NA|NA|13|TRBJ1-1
TGTGCCATTAAGGGGAACCCGAACACTGAAGCTTTCTTT
CAIKGNPNTEAFF
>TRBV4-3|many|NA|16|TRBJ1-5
TGCGCCAGCAGCCAAGATTATTTGGACAGTAATCAGCCCCAGCATTTT
CASSQDYLDSNQPQHF
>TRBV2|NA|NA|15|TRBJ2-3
TGTGCCAGCAGTATCGGGACCACAATGACAACCGGGGAGCTGTTT
CASSIGTTMTTGELF
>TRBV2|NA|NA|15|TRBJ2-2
TGTGCCAGCAGCGGGAAGGGTGGGGTCGGGGGGGAGCTGTTTTTT
CASSGKGGVGGELFF
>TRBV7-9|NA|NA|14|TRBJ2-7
TGTGCCAGCAGGTTGTGGAACAGGGTCTACGAGGAGTACTTC
CASRLWNRVYEEYF
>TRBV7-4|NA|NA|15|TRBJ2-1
TGCGCCAGCAGTCAAAGAATAGCCCGGGACAATGAGCAGTTCTTC
CASSQRIARDNEQFF
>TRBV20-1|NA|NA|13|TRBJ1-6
TGCAGTGCTAGAGCTTCAAGGTCCCAAGCCCTCCACTTT
CSARASRSQALHF
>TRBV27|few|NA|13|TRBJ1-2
TGTGCCAGCGGGTCGTTGAGGTCCCGTGGCTACACCTTC
CASGSLRSRGYTF
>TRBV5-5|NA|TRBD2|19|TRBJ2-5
TGTGCCAGCAGCTTACACGGGGCCGGGGCGGGGGTCGGGCAAGAGACCCAGTACTTC
CASSLHGAGAGVGQETQYF
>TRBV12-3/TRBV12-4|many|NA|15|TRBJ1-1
TGTGCCAGCAGTTTAGTCCAGGGCGCGGGGACTGAAGCTTTCTTT
CASSLVQGAGTEAFF
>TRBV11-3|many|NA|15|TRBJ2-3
TGTGCCAGCAGCAGGGAACCGGGTGTCATAGATACGCAGTATTTT
CASSREPGVIDTQYF
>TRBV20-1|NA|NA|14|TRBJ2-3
TGCAGTGCTAGGAGGGGCGGCTACGAGCATACGCAGTATTTT
CSARRGGYEHTQYF
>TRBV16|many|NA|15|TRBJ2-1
TGTGCCAGCAGCCCACCGGGACAAGGAGGGGATGAGCAGTTCTTC
CASSPPGQGGDEQFF
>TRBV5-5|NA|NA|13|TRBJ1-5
TGTGCCAGCAGCTTCGCAGGCGGGCAGACCCAGCATTTT
CASSFAGGQTQHF
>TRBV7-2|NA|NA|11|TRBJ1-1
TGTGCCAGCAGCCTACAGGGTAGAGCTTTCTTT
CASSLQGRAFF
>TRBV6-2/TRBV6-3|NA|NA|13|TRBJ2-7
TGTGCCAGCAGTGAAGGAGTAGCTTACGAGCAGTACTTC
CASSEGVAYEQYF
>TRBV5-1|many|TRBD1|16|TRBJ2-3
TGCGCCAGCAGCTTGGGAGGGGACAGGGGCACAGATACGCAGTATTTT
CASSLGGDRGTDTQYF